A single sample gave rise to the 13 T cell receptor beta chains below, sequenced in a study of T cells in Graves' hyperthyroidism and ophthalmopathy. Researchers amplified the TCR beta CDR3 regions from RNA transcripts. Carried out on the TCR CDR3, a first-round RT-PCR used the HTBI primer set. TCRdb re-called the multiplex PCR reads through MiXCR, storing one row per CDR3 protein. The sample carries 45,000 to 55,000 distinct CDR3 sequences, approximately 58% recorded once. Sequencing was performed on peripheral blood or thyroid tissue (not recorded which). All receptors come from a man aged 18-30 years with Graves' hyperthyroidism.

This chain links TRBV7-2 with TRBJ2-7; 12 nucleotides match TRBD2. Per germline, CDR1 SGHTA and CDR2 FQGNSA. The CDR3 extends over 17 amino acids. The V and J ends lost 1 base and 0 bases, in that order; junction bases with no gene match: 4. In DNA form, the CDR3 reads TGTGCCAGCAGCTTAGACGAGACTAGCGGGGGCTCCTACGAGCAGTACTTC. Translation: CASSLDETSGGSYEQYF.

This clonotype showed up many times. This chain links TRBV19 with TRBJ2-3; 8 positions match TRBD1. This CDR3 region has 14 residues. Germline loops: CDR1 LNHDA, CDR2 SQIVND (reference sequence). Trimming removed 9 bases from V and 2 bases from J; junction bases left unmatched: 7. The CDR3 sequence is CASTTGGSTDTQYF. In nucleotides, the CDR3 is TGTGCCAGCACTACAGGGGGGTCCACAGATACGCAGTATTTT.

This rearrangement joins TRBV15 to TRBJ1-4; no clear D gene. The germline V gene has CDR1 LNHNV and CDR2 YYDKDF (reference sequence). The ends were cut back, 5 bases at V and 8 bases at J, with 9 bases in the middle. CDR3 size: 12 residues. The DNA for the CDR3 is TGTGCCACCAGCCCCGAGGGAGAAAAACTGTTTTTT. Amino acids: CATSPEGEKLFF.

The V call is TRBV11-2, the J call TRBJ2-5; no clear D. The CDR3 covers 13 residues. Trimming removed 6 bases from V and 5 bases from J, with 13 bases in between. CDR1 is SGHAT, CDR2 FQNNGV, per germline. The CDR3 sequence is CASSPVSWETQYF. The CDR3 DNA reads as TGTGCCAGCAGTCCAGTCAGCTGGGAGACCCAGTACTTC.

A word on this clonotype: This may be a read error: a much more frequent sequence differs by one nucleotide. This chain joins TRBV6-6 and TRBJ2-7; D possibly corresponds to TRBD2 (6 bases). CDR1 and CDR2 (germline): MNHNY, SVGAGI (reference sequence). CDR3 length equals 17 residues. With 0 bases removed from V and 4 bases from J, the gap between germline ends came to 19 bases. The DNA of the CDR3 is TGTGCCAGCAGTTACTCGAATCGTCTAGCGACCAAGTACGAGCAGTACTTC. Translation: CASSYSNRLATKYEQYF.

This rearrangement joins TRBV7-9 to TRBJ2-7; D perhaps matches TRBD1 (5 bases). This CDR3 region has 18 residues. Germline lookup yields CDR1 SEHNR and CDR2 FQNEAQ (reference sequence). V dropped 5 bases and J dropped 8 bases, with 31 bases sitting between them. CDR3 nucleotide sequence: TGTGCCAGCAGCCGTGATGGGTGGCAATCTGGCAGTGACAGCCAGCAGTACTTC. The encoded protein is CASSRDGWQSGSDSQQYF.

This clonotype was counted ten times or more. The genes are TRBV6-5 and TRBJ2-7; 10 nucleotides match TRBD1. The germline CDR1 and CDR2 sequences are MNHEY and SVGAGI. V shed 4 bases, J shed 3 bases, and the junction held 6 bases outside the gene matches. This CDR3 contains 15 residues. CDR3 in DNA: TGTGCCAGCAGTTCCGGGACAGGGGTTTTCTACGAGCAGTACTTC. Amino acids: CASSSGTGVFYEQYF.

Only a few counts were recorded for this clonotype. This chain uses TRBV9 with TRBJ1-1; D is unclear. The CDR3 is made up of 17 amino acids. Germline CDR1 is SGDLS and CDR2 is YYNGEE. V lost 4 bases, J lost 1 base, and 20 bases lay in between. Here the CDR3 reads CASSQDLIPGENTEAFF. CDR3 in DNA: TGTGCCAGCAGCCAAGATTTGATTCCGGGAGAGAACACTGAAGCTTTCTTT.

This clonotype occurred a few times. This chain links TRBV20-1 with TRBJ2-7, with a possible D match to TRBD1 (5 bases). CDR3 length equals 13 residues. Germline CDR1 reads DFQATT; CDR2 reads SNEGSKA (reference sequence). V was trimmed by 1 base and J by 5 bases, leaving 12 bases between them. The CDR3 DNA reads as TGCAGTGCTAGAGGGCAGGGAATCCACGAGCAGTACTTC. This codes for CSARGQGIHEQYF.

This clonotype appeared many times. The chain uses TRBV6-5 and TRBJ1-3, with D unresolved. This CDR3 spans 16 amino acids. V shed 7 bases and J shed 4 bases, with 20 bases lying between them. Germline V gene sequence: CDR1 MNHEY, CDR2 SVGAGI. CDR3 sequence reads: CASNQARGPKGNTIYF. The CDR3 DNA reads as TGTGCCAGCAACCAAGCCAGAGGGCCCAAAGGAAACACCATATATTTT.

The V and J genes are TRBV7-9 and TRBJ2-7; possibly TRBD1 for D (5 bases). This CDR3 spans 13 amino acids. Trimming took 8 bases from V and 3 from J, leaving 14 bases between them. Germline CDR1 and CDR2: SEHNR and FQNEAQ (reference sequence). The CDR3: CASSPRGNYEQYF. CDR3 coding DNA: TGTGCCAGCTCCCCTAGGGGCAACTACGAGCAGTACTTC.

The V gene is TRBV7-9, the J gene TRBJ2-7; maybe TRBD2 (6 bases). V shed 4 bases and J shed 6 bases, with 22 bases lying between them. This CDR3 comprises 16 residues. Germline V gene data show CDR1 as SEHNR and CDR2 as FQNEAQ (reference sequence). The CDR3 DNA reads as TGTGCCAGCAGCTCTGACGGGGGTTCGTTTACCTGCGAGCAGTACTTC. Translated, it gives CASSSDGGSFTCEQYF.

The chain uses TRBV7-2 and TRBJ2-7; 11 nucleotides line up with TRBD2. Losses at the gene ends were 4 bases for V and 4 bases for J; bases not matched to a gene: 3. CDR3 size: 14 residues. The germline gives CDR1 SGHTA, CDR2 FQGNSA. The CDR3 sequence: CASSSGLAAYEQYF. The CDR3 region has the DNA TGTGCCAGCAGCTCGGGACTAGCGGCATACGAGCAGTACTTC.